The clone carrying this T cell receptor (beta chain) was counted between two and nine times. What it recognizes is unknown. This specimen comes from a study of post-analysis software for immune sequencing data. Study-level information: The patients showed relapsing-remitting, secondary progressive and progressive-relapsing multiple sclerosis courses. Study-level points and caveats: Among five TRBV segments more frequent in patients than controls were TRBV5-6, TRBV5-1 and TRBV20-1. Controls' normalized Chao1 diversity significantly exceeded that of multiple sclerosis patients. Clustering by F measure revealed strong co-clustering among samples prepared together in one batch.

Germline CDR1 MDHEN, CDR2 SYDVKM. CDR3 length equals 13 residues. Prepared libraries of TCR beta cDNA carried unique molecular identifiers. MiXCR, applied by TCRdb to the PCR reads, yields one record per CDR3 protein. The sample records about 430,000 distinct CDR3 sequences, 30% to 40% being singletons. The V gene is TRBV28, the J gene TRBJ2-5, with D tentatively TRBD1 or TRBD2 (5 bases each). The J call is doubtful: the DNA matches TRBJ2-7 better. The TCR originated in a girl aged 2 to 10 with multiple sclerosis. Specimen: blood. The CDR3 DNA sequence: TGTGCCAGCAGTTATCTAGGGGAGTACGAGCAGTACTTC. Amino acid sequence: CASSYLGEYEQYF.